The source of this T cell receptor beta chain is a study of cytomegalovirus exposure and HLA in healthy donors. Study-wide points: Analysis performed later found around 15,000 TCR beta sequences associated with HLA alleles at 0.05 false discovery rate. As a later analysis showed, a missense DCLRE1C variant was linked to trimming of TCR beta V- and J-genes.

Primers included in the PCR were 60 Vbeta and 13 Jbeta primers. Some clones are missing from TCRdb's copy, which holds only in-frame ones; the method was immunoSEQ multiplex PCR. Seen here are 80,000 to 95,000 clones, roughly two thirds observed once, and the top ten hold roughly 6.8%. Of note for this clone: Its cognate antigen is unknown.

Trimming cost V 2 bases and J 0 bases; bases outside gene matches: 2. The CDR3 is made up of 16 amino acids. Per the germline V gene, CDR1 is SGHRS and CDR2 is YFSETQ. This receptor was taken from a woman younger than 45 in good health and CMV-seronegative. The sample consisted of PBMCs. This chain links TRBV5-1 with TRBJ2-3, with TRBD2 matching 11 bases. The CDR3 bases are TGCGCCAGCAGCTTTTCTAGCGGGGGGAGCACAGATACGCAGTATTTT. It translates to CASSFSSGGSTDTQYF.